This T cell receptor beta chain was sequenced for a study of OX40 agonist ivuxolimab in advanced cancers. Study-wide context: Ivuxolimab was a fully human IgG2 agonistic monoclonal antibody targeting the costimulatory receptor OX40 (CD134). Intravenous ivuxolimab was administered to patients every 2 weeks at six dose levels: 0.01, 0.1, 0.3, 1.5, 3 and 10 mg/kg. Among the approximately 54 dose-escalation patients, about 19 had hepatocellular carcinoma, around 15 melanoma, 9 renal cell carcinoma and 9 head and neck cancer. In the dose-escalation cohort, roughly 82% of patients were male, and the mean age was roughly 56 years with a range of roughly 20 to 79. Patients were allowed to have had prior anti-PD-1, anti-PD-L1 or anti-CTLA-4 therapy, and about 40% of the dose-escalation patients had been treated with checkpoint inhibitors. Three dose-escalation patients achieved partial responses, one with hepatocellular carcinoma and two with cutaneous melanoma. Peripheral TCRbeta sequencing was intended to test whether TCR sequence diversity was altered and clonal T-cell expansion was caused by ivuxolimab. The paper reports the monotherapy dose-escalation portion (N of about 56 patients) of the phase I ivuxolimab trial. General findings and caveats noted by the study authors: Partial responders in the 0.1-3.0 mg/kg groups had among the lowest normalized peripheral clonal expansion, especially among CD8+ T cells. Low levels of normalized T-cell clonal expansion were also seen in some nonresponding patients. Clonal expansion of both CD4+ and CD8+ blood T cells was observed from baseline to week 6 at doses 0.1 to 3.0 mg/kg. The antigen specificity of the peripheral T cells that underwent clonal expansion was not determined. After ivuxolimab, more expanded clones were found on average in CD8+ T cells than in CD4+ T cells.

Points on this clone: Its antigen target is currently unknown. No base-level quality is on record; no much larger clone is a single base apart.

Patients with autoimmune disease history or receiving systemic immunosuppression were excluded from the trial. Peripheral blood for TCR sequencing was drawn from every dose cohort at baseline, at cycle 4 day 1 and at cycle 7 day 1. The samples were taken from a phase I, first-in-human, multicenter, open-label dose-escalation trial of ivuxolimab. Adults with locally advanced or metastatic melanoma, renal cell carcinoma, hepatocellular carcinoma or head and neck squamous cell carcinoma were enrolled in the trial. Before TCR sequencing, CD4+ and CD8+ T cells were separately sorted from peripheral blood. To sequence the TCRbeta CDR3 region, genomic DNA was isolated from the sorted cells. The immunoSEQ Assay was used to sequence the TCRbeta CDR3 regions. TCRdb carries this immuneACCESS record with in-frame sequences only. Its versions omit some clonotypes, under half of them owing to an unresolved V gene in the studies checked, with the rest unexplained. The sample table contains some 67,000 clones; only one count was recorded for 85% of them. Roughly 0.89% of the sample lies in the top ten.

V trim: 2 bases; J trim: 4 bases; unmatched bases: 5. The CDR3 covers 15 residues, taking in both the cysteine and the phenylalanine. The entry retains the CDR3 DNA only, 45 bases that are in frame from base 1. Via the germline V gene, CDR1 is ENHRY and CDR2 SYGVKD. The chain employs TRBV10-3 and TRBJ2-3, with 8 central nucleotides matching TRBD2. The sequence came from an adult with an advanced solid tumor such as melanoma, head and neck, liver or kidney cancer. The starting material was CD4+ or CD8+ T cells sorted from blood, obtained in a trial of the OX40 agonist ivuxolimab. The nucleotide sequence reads TGTGCCATCAGTGAGCCCGGACTAGCTGCAGATACGCAGTATTTT. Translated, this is CAISEPGLAADTQYF.